The 18 T cell receptor beta chains below come from one sample, sequenced in a study of T cell changes during pregnancy in multiple sclerosis (dated by TCRdb to about 2019). Libraries were built with the immunoSEQ multiplex PCR assay. TCRdb obtained this table from immuneACCESS and retained in-frame rearrangements with V and J assigned. These tables miss some clones; where compared with another copy, unresolved V genes account for less than half of the shortfall, and the remainder is unexplained. Within this sample are roughly 52,000 clones, with under 95% of them counted one time only. The ten largest clones take up roughly 3.5% of the sample. The sample here was CD8+ T cells from peripheral blood mononuclear cells, taken in the third trimester of pregnancy. All receptors derive from a female donor with multiple sclerosis, enrolled in a pregnancy study.

J is TRBJ2-7 and V is TRBV10-3; D perhaps matches TRBD2 (5 bases). V lost 2 bases, J lost 5 bases, and 10 bases lay in between. Germline CDR1 reads ENHRY; CDR2 reads SYGVKD. The CDR3 has 13 residues. Here the CDR3 reads CAISEERVDEQYF. The CDR3 coding sequence is TGTGCCATCAGTGAGGAGAGGGTGGACGAGCAGTACTTC.

The rearrangement uses TRBV11-2 and TRBJ2-3; TRBD2 matches 11 bases. This CDR3 is built from 20 residues. CDR1 and CDR2 from the germline V gene are SGHAT and FQNNGV. Losses at the gene ends were 0 bases for V and 5 bases for J; bases not matched to a gene: 16. CDR3 region: CASSLDPSVWLAGGRDTQYF. CDR3 in DNA: TGTGCCAGCAGCTTAGATCCTTCAGTATGGCTAGCGGGAGGAAGAGATACGCAGTATTTT. The entire variable domain, with the rest obtained from reference TRBV11-2 and TRBJ2-3, is as follows: EAGVAQSPRYKIIEKRQSVAFWCNPISGHATLYWYQQILGQGPKLLIQFQNNGVVDDSQLPKDRFSAERLKGVDSTLKIQPAKLEDSAVYLCASSLDPSVWLAGGRDTQYFGPGTRLTVL.

The rearrangement links TRBV27 to TRBJ1-1; 10 bases line up with TRBD1. J lost 0 bases, V lost 5 bases, and 12 bases had no gene match. Germline lookup yields CDR1 MNHEY and CDR2 SMNVEV (reference sequence). CDR3 size: 18 residues. CDR3 residues: CASSPSPGQGRMNTEAFF. CDR3 in DNA: TGTGCCAGCAGTCCTTCACCGGGACAGGGGAGAATGAACACTGAAGCTTTCTTT.

The chain uses TRBV11-3 and TRBJ2-7; D uncertain. The V gene's germline CDR1 is SGHNT and CDR2 YENEEA. This CDR3 has 13 amino acids. V dropped 3 bases and J dropped 4 bases, with 10 bases sitting between them. In DNA, the CDR3 is TGTGCCAGCAGCTTGGCCAGTCATTACGAGCAGTACTTC. It specifies CASSLASHYEQYF.

Comments on this clone: At one end, the junction sequence differs from germline, possibly due to a read error. The chain joins TRBV29-1 to TRBJ2-3, with D possibly TRBD1 on 6 matching bases. The CDR3 consists of 10 residues. Germline V lookup: CDR1 SQVTM, CDR2 ANQGSEA. This CDR3 reads CSVENQGRNF. Written as DNA, the CDR3 is TGCAGCGTTGAAAATCAGGGGCGGAATTTT.

CDR3 DNA sequence: TGTGCCAGCAGTGAATCTACAGGGTTATCGAACAATGAGCAGTTCTTC. Residues: CASSESTGLSNNEQFF. The chain has TRBV25-1 and TRBJ2-1; perhaps TRBD1 as D (6 bases). V lost 1 base and J lost 5, with 15 bases in between. Germline V CDR1 and CDR2: MGHDK, SYGVNS. This CDR3 has 16 residues.

This rearrangement joins TRBV7-9 to TRBJ1-2; D uncertain. The germline V gene has CDR1 SEHNR and CDR2 FQNEAQ (reference sequence). V lost 2 bases and J lost 6, with 4 bases in between. The CDR3 totals 11 residues. The CDR3 sequence is CASSLLDGYTF. Here the CDR3 DNA reads TGTGCCAGCAGCTTATTAGATGGCTACACCTTC.

The V call is TRBV5-1, the J call TRBJ1-2; D is unresolved. In germline, CDR1 is SGHRS, CDR2 YFSETQ. Trimming stripped 4 bases from V and 0 bases from J, with 10 bases between. The CDR3 runs to 14 residues. The CDR3 nucleotides read TGCGCCAGCAGCCCCGCTAGACCTAACTATGGCTACACCTTC. Residues: CASSPARPNYGYTF.

The rearrangement joins TRBV6-6 to TRBJ1-4; D remains ambiguous. Per germline, CDR1 MNHNY and CDR2 SVGAGI (reference sequence). V shed 10 bases and J shed 8 bases, with 11 bases lying between them. The CDR3 runs 11 residues. The CDR3 DNA is TGTGCCACCAGACTTGTAGAAAAACTGTTTTTT. Protein sequence: CATRLVEKLFF.

This clone occurred once. The chain recombines TRBV10-2 with TRBJ1-5, with D uncertain. The germline gives CDR1 WSHSY, CDR2 SAAADI. CDR3 size: 14 residues. Trimming pared 0 bases from V and 7 bases from J, leaving 10 bases between. CDR3 in amino acids: CASSESKGGQPQHF. The CDR3 DNA reads as TGCGCCAGCAGTGAGTCGAAGGGAGGACAGCCCCAGCATTTT.

The chain carries TRBV5-6 and TRBJ2-7; D possibly corresponds to TRBD2 (6 bases). Trimming stripped 5 bases from V and 6 bases from J, with 21 bases between. Germline assignment: CDR1 SGHDT and CDR2 YYEEEE. The CDR3 contains 15 residues. CDR3 DNA: TGTGCCAGCAGTTTTTACCGACTAGAACTAGGCGAGCAGTACTTC. It translates to CASSFYRLELGEQYF. The variable domain in full, with the rest retrieved from reference TRBV5-6 and TRBJ2-7, is DAGVTQSPTHLIKTRGQQVTLRCSPKSGHDTVSWYQQALGQGPQFIFQYYEEEERQRGNFPDRFSGHQFPNYSSELNVNALLLGDSALYLCASSFYRLELGEQYFGPGTRLTVT.

The chain has TRBV5-6 and TRBJ1-1; D call uncertain. V lost 0 bases to trimming and J lost 1 base, with 10 bases between them. The CDR3 is made up of 15 amino acids. From germline, CDR1 is SGHDT and CDR2 YYEEEE. The CDR3 is CASSLALTQNTEAFF. CDR3 bases: TGTGCCAGCAGCTTGGCCCTGACACAGAACACTGAAGCTTTCTTT.

V usage is TRBV29-1 and J usage is TRBJ2-3; 7 nucleotides align to TRBD1. The germline V gene has CDR1 SQVTM and CDR2 ANQGSEA. V dropped 4 bases and J dropped 0; count of bases not matched to a gene: 13. This CDR3 is 17 amino acids long. CDR3 coding DNA: TGCAGCGTTGCCCCGACAGGGTTTGAAGTGAGCACAGATACGCAGTATTTT. Residues: CSVAPTGFEVSTDTQYF.

This chain joins TRBV13 and TRBJ1-1; possibly TRBD1 for D (5 bases). The CDR3 runs 15 residues. Looked up from germline, CDR1 is PRHDT and CDR2 is FYEKMQ (reference sequence). The germline V and J ends were trimmed by 1 base and 0 bases, with 9 bases remaining between them. This CDR3 is CASSLVGGMNTEAFF. In nucleotides, the CDR3 is TGTGCCAGCAGCTTAGTCGGGGGAATGAACACTGAAGCTTTCTTT.

The chain uses TRBV19 and TRBJ2-2; 10 nucleotides match TRBD2. V was clipped by 3 bases and J by 3 bases; unmatched bases: 7. The CDR3 has 17 amino acids. The germline gives CDR1 LNHDA, CDR2 SQIVND (reference sequence). This CDR3 is CASSMIRTSGYTGELFF. CDR3 in DNA: TGTGCCAGTAGTATGATTCGGACTAGCGGCTACACCGGGGAGCTGTTTTTT.

This clone was seen only once. This sequence joins TRBV7-9 and TRBJ2-1; D possibly corresponds to TRBD2 (6 bases). Trimming left V 0 bases short and J 6 bases short, with 18 bases between. The CDR3 contains 17 residues. Germline loops: CDR1 SEHNR, CDR2 FQNEAQ (reference sequence). The CDR3 protein is CASSLAGGPRLSNEQFF. The CDR3 DNA follows: TGTGCCAGCAGCTTAGCGGGAGGCCCCCGGTTGTCCAATGAGCAGTTCTTC.

This clone was recorded once. V gene TRBV28 combines with J gene TRBJ2-2; TRBD1 aligns across 7 bases. This CDR3 is built from 15 residues. After removal of 5 bases from V and 1 base from J, the junction contained 4 bases not matched to a gene. Germline V gene lookup returns CDR1 MDHEN and CDR2 SYDVKM. The DNA of the CDR3 is TGTGCCAGCAGTCCCTGGACAGGGAACACCGGGGAGCTGTTTTTT. This sequence encodes CASSPWTGNTGELFF.

The CDR3 region has the DNA TGCGCCAGCAGCCAAGGGCACGGGGGATCCTACGAGCAGTACTTC. It translates to CASSQGHGGSYEQYF. This chain uses TRBV4-1 with TRBJ2-7; possible D gene TRBD2, 6 bases. CDR1 and CDR2 from the germline V gene are MGHRA and YSYEKL. The CDR3 is made up of 15 amino acids. The V and J ends lost 1 base and 1 base respectively, with 11 bases between them.